This T cell receptor beta chain was profiled in a study of brain metastases from non-small cell lung cancer. TCRdb's copy holds only in-frame clones and misses some; the assay was immunoSEQ multiplex PCR. The table records 14,000 to 15,000 clones, about 80% of them present only once. The sequence derives from a donor at least 40 years old with non-small cell lung cancer. Source material: primary lung tumor tissue.

The CDR3 sequence: CASSRGGSQSPLHF. The CDR3 DNA follows: TGTGCCAGCAGCCGGGGAGGATCCCAATCACCCCTCCACTTT. This rearrangement joins TRBV5-8 to TRBJ1-6; D not certain. V lost 4 bases to trimming and J lost 10 bases, with 15 bases between them. The CDR3 loop spans 14 amino acids. CDR1 and CDR2 (germline): SGHTS, YDEGEE.